The present entry profiles one TCR beta chain with its context. Its matching antigen is unknown. The V and J ends lost 5 bases and 5 bases, in that order; junction bases with no gene match: 15. The CDR3 runs 18 residues. CDR1 SEHNR and CDR2 FQNEAQ come from the germline V gene (reference sequence). The data stem from a study of cytomegalovirus exposure and HLA in healthy donors. Whole-study findings and limits: Most of the TCR beta V segments (in an earlier analysis) were productive either about 90% or about 30% of the time.

The PCR contained 60 Vbeta and 13 Jbeta primers. Generated by immunoSEQ multiplex PCR, the TCRdb table keeps only in-frame clones and is missing some. This table has 130,000 or so clones, less than 90% appearing once. Sequenced sample: PBMCs. This TCR was recovered from a man aged 35 to 55 in good health and CMV-seronegative. V gene TRBV7-9 combines with J gene TRBJ2-7; 13 nucleotides match TRBD2. The CDR3 DNA reads as TGTGCCAGCAGCCGACTAGCGGGAGGATCTTCATCTCTCCACGAGCAGTACTTC. Translation gives CASSRLAGGSSSLHEQYF.